The clone carrying this T cell receptor (beta chain) was recorded at least ten times. UMIs were added to TCR cDNA along with a universal primer site when it was made by 5'RACE template switching. TCRdb re-derived calls from the 5' RACE reads in MiXCR, one entry per CDR3 protein. Of about 260,000 distinct CDR3 sequences listed, roughly 5.6% were seen once; the top ten hold under 3.5%. These data come from a study of T cells after yellow fever vaccination. The CDR3 is 13 amino acids. The V end was cut by 5 bases, the J end by 7 bases, with 12 bases between. Germline V gene data show CDR1 as ENHRY and CDR2 as SYGVKD.

The sample was CD4+ T cells sorted from PBMCs, taken on the day of the yellow fever booster vaccination. The sequence came from a man in his late teens or twenties who received the YFV17D yellow fever vaccine. The rearrangement uses TRBV10-3 and TRBJ2-1; the D call may be TRBD1 or TRBD2 (5 bases each). The CDR3 spells CAISRDGFNEQFF. For the CDR3, the DNA is TGTGCCATCAGTCGGGACGGGTTTAATGAGCAGTTCTTC.